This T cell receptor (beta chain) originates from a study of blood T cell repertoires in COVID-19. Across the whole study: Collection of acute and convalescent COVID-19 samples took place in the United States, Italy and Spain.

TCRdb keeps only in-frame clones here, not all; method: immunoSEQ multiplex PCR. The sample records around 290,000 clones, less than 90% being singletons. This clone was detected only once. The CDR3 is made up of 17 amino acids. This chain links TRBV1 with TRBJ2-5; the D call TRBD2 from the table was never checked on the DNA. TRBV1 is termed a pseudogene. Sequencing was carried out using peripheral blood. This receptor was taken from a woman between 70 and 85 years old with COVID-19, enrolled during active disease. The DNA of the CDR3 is TGCACCAGCAGCCAAGTTTGTCCTCCTCCCCCGCAAGAGACCCAGTACTTC. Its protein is CTSSQVCPPPPQETQYF.